Detailed here is one TCR beta chain. Its cognate antigen has yet to be identified. Per-base qualities were not stored, and no clone one base away is much larger. TCRbeta CDR3 regions were amplified from genomic DNA using the immunoSEQ Assay, a bias-controlled multiplex PCR. The source study handled its data this way. The number of nucleated cells in each sample was estimated by amplification of reference gene primers within the assay. To quantify the absolute abundance of each unique TCRbeta CDR3 rearrangement, sequence reads were collapsed and filtered. For each sample, productive Simpson clonality was calculated as the square root of Simpson's diversity index across productive rearrangements. The source is immuneACCESS, and TCRdb retained only in-frame sequences with V and J called. Part of the clones is not carried over; for the studies checked, unresolved V genes explain less than half of this, and the remainder is unexplained. V, J and clone size were drawn from that table, and D and trimming were deduced from the DNA. The table for this sample lists tens of thousands of clones; 86% of them were counted only once. The top ten hold about 14% of the sample.

The sample originates from a study of blood T cell repertoires in COVID-19 (dated by TCRdb to 2020 to 2021). As for the study more broadly: Samples from collaborators originated in the United States, Italy and Spain and spanned both the acute and convalescent phases of COVID-19. The prospective study material was composed of cDNA or gDNA derived from T cells, B-cell-depleted T cells, or PBMCs. Subjects who had been exposed to COVID-19, were actively infected with it, or had recovered from it provided the deeply sampled blood TCRbeta repertoires that made up the dataset. A freely available public database, intended as a resource for researchers studying the immune response to SARS-CoV-2, is where the repertoires were released. The samples were drawn from the first 160 participants of the ongoing ImmuneRACE study and from 950 to 1,500 subjects provided by 6 global collaborators. Sample metadata almost always included a de-identified subject ID, COVID-19 status, age in years and sex. Where available, HLA class I and class II types were taken from metadata supplied by the sample provider and were not determined by assay-based typing. What the work shows at the level of the full study, not this receptor alone: How much clinical and demographic metadata was included differed by source and by participant, and the metadata was provided uncurated.

The CDR3 starts with the cysteine, ends with the phenylalanine, and has 18 residues. Left in the record is the CDR3 DNA by itself, 54 bases read in frame from the first base. From the germline V gene (reference sequence), CDR1 is LNHDA and CDR2 is SQIVND. Relative to germline, V is missing 6 bases and J is missing 5 bases, with 11 bases of the junction outside any gene match. Each collaborating institution followed its own protocols to collect whole blood in K2EDTA tubes. For TCRbeta analysis, collaborators shipped samples in one of three forms: frozen whole blood, isolated PBMCs, or DNA extracted from either of those sample types.

This receptor chain uses TRBV19 and TRBJ2-3, with TRBD2 identical over 16 junction bases. The sequence was collected from a man aged 65 to 85 with acute or convalescent COVID-19. The sample taken for sequencing was peripheral blood. The DNA reads TGTGCCAGTAGCCGACCCGGGACTAGCGGGGGGGCCGTAGATACGCAGTATTTT. It is translated as CASSRPGTSGGAVDTQYF.